The next 6 T cell receptor beta chains were all read from a single sample in a study of blood T cell repertoires in COVID-19. The repertoire was sequenced with immunoSEQ multiplex PCR; TCRdb's copy has only in-frame clones and lacks some. Of about 27,000 clones in the sample, roughly four fifths were seen once. Sequencing was done on a sample of peripheral blood. The receptor set was obtained from a man aged 70-80 years with acute or convalescent COVID-19.

This clone was seen once. J is TRBJ1-2 and V is TRBV6-9; 7 positions match TRBD1. The CDR3 loop spans 17 amino acids. The ends lost 11 bases at V and 3 bases at J; junction bases unmatched: 21. The germline V gene encodes CDR1 MNHGY and CDR2 SVAAGI. The CDR3 is CASDPLTGAGSDYGYTF. The CDR3 DNA follows: TGTGCCTCAGACCCCCTTACAGGGGCTGGCTCGGACTATGGCTACACCTTC.

Only a few counts were recorded for this clone. Here the CDR3 DNA reads TGTGCCAGCAGATTAAGGACAGGGGGCTGGTACGAGCAGTACTTC. Residues: CASRLRTGGWYEQYF. This sequence joins TRBV27 and TRBJ2-7; 11 nucleotides match TRBD1. This CDR3 contains 15 residues. Per the germline V gene, CDR1 is MNHEY and CDR2 is SMNVEV (reference sequence). The V gene end was trimmed by 6 bases and the J gene end by 4 bases; junction bases not matched to a gene: 8.

The V gene is TRBV9, the J gene TRBJ1-1, with 7 bases fitting TRBD1. CDR3 size: 14 residues. With 4 bases clipped from V and 0 bases from J, the junction kept 3 bases outside the gene matches. CDR1 and CDR2 from the germline V gene are SGDLS and YYNGEE. DNA for the CDR3: TGTGCCAGCAGCTCAGGGGGGCTGAACACTGAAGCTTTCTTT. It codes for CASSSGGLNTEAFF.

J is TRBJ1-2 and V is TRBV24-1; D not resolved. The CDR3 has 14 amino acids. Germline CDR1 and CDR2: KGHDR and SFDVKD. Trimming took off 2 bases at V and 4 bases at J, with 10 bases between the two ends. In DNA form, the CDR3 reads TGTGCCACCAGTGATTCCCGTAGATCCTATGGCTACACCTTC. This sequence encodes CATSDSRRSYGYTF.

The V call is TRBV7-3, the J call TRBJ2-3; D perhaps matches TRBD2 (6 bases). The CDR3 loop spans 14 amino acids. From germline, CDR1 is SGHTA and CDR2 FQGTGA. Deletions cut 2 bases from V and 4 bases from J, with 10 bases between. The CDR3 sequence is CASSLGRSPDTQYF. CDR3 bases: TGTGCCAGCAGCTTAGGGAGGAGCCCAGATACGCAGTATTTT.

This chain links TRBV7-2 with TRBJ2-5, with 7 bases identical to TRBD2. The CDR3 covers 13 residues. Trimming removed 0 bases from V and 5 bases from J; junction bases left unmatched: 0. CDR1 and CDR2 (germline): SGHTA, FQGNSA. The CDR3 region is CASSLAGGETQYF. Written as DNA, the CDR3 is TGTGCCAGCAGCTTAGCGGGGGGGGAGACCCAGTACTTC.